This T cell receptor beta chain was profiled in a study of blood T cell repertoires in COVID-19. Whole-study context: Samples came from the United States, Italy and Spain, spanning acute and convalescent COVID-19.

Germline CDR1 and CDR2: LNHDA and SQIVND (reference sequence). The trim removed 4 bases at V and 7 bases at J, leaving 4 bases unmatched. The CDR3 covers 14 residues. Source study methods: Amplification of reference gene primers was used by the study to estimate nucleated cell counts. Clones were sequenced by immunoSEQ multiplex PCR, and TCRdb holds only the in-frame ones, with some missing. V, J and clone size are taken as reported in that table, and D and trimming were inferred from the DNA itself. Here the sample spans roughly 100,000 clones, 76% being singletons. The clonotype originates from an elderly man with COVID-19, enrolled during active disease. Sequencing was carried out using peripheral blood. The rearrangement links TRBV19 to TRBJ2-1; 10 bases are shared with TRBD1. The CDR3 nucleotides read TGTGCCAGTAGTACGGACAGGGGGTCAAATGAGCAGTTCTTC. Protein product: CASSTDRGSNEQFF.